Shown below are 13 T cell receptor beta chains from a single sample sequenced in a study of T cell clonotyping in hematopoietic cell transplantation. Profiling relied on immunoSEQ multiplex PCR, and the TCRdb table lists in-frame clones only, not all of them. The table records fewer than 45,000 clones, approximately 88% of them present only once. The sequencing sample was made of peripheral blood mononuclear cells. The receptor set was obtained from a woman in her thirties or forties in good health. Some clones in this sample may be carry-over from other donors' samples.

The rearrangement links TRBV27 to TRBJ2-5, with 9 bases identical to TRBD2. V trimming: 3 bases; J trimming: 5 bases; junction bases outside the gene matches: 4. Germline-derived CDR1 and CDR2 are MNHEY and SMNVEV (reference sequence). CDR3 length: 14 residues. The DNA for the CDR3 is TGTGCCAGCAGTTTGGCTAGCGGGACGGAGACCCAGTACTTC. This codes for CASSLASGTETQYF.

V is TRBV2 and J is TRBJ2-5; D remains unclear. Germline V gives CDR1 SNHLY, CDR2 FYNNEI. Trimming left V 2 bases short and J 5 bases short, with 3 bases between. This CDR3 has 11 residues. The CDR3 DNA sequence: TGTGCCAGCAGTGAACAGGAGACCCAGTACTTC. Its protein is CASSEQETQYF.

The rearrangement joins TRBV5-1 to TRBJ2-5; 7 bases agree with TRBD2. The CDR3 is 15 residues long. V lost 3 bases to trimming and J lost 1 base; unmatched junction nucleotides: 6. Germline CDR1 and CDR2: SGHRS and YFSETQ. The CDR3 bases are TGCGCCAGCAGCTCCATCCCGGGGGGCCAAGAGACCCAGTACTTC. Amino acids: CASSSIPGGQETQYF.

The chain employs TRBV7-6 and TRBJ2-1; 7 bases map to TRBD1. Germline lookup yields CDR1 SGHVS and CDR2 FNYEAQ. V was clipped by 5 bases and J by 4 bases; unmatched bases: 5. CDR3 length: 14 amino acids. Here the CDR3 DNA reads TGTGCCAGCAGCCGACAGGGCCCTTACAATGAGCAGTTCTTC. This codes for CASSRQGPYNEQFF.

In this sample, this clone turned up once. The chain is built from TRBV29-1 and TRBJ2-1, with 9 bases identical to TRBD2. The V gene's germline CDR1 is SQVTM and CDR2 ANQGSEA. The CDR3 is made up of 15 amino acids. V lost 2 bases to trimming and J lost 5 bases; unmatched junction nucleotides: 7. This CDR3 reads CSVEPEREADNEQFF. The DNA of the CDR3 is TGCAGCGTTGAACCGGAGCGGGAGGCCGACAATGAGCAGTTCTTC.

There are a few counts of this clone. The chain joins TRBV5-4 to TRBJ1-3, with a possible D match to TRBD1 (5 bases). The germline CDR1 and CDR2 sequences are SGHNT and YYREEE (reference sequence). CDR3 length equals 16 residues. V lost 4 bases to trimming and J lost 2 bases, with 16 bases between them. CDR3 region: CASSLGDGRTGNTIYF. The CDR3 bases are TGTGCCAGCAGCCTAGGGGACGGTAGGACTGGAAACACCATATATTTT.

In this sample, this clone turned up once. V usage is TRBV2 and J usage is TRBJ1-4; TRBD1 might be the D (5 bases). Per germline, CDR1 SNHLY and CDR2 FYNNEI. The CDR3 length is 14 residues. Trimming left V 7 bases short and J 3 bases short, with 12 bases between. CDR3 residues: CASKPGQANEKLFF. CDR3 sequence (DNA): TGTGCCAGCAAGCCAGGGCAAGCTAATGAAAAACTGTTTTTT.

This sequence joins TRBV2 and TRBJ2-2; TRBD1 aligns across 7 bases. J was trimmed by 5 bases and V by 6 bases; bases with no gene match: 9. Germline-derived CDR1 and CDR2 are SNHLY and FYNNEI. The CDR3 loop spans 15 amino acids. The CDR3 loop reads CASRDRPVGTGELFF. The DNA for the CDR3 is TGTGCCAGCAGGGACAGGCCTGTGGGAACCGGGGAGCTGTTTTTT.

This rearrangement joins TRBV6-5 to TRBJ1-2; no firm D call. The CDR3 spans 14 residues. Trimming cost V 6 bases and J 7 bases, with 18 bases left between them. From germline, CDR1 is MNHEY and CDR2 SVGAGI. The CDR3 is CASSPDRTRGGYTF. DNA of the CDR3: TGTGCCAGCAGCCCCGACCGGACGCGGGGTGGCTACACCTTC.

In nucleotides, the CDR3 is TGTGCCTGGAGTTTCCAGGGATTGCGTGAAAAACTGTTTTTT. It yields the protein CAWSFQGLREKLFF. This chain connects TRBV30 to TRBJ1-4, with D perhaps TRBD1 (5 bases). Germline values: CDR1 GTSNPN, CDR2 SVGIG (reference sequence). Trimming shortened V by 2 bases and J by 7 bases, and 14 bases separated the two germline ends. The CDR3 length is 14 residues.

The genes are TRBV19 and TRBJ1-5; TRBD1 aligns across 7 bases. The CDR3 runs 16 residues. Germline loops: CDR1 LNHDA, CDR2 SQIVND (reference sequence). V trimming: 3 bases; J trimming: 4 bases; junction bases outside the gene matches: 9. The CDR3 loop is CASSIQGGRGNQPQHF. In DNA form, the CDR3 reads TGTGCCAGTAGTATCCAAGGGGGCCGAGGTAATCAGCCCCAGCATTTT. Drawing the rest from reference TRBV19 and TRBJ1-5, the complete variable domain is DGGITQSPKYLFRKEGQNVTLSCEQNLNHDAMYWYRQDPGQGLRLIYYSQIVNDFQKGDIAEGYSVSREKKESFPLTVTSAQKNPTAFYLCASSIQGGRGNQPQHFGDGTRLSIL.

This clone was recorded once. The DNA of the CDR3 is TGTGCCAGAGGGGTGGTGCAAGAGACCCAGTACTTC. Translation: CARGVVQETQYF. The chain employs TRBV25-1 and TRBJ2-5; possibly TRBD1 for D (5 bases). The germline gives CDR1 MGHDK, CDR2 SYGVNS. The length of the CDR3 is 12 residues. The V end was cut by 9 bases, the J end by 2 bases, with 10 bases between.

Note on this clone: A much larger clonotype is one base distant, so this may be a read error. The chain has TRBV6-5 and TRBJ1-5; TRBD1 might be the D (5 bases). From germline, CDR1 is MNHEY and CDR2 SVGAGI. This CDR3 comprises 11 residues. V gave up 6 bases and J gave up 5 bases, with 5 bases separating them. The CDR3 DNA reads TGTGCCAGCAGGGGGGATCAGCCCCAGCATTTT. This codes for CASRGDQPQHF.